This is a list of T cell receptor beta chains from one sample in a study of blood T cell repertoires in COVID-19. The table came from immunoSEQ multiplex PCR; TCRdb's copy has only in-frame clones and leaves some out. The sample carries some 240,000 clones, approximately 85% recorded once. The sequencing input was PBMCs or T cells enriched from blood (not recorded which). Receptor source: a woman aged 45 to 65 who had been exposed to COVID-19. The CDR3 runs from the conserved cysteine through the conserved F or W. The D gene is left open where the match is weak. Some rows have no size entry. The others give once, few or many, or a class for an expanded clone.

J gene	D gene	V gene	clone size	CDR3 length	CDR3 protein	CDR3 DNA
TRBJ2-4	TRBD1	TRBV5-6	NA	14	CASSFLDREDIQYF	TGTGCCAGCAGCTTTCTGGACAGGGAGGACATTCAGTACTTC
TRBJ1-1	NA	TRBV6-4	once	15	CASSDSRQGGTEAFF	TGTGCCAGCAGTGACTCAAGACAAGGGGGCACTGAAGCTTTCTTT
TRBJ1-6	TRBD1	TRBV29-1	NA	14	CSVDRGSPNSPLHF	TGCAGCGTGGACAGGGGGTCCCCAAATTCACCCCTCCACTTT
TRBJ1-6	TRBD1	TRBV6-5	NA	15	CASSYSWGQNSPLHF	TGTGCCAGCAGTTACTCATGGGGACAGAATTCACCCCTCCACTTT
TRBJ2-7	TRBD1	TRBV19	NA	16	CASSIGGTGKYYEQYF	TGTGCCAGTAGTATAGGGGGGACAGGAAAATACTACGAGCAGTACTTC
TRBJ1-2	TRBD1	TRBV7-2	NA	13	CASSRSGTDGYTF	TGTGCCAGCAGCCGATCCGGGACAGATGGCTACACCTTC
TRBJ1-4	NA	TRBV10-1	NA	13	CASSRDIQEKLFF	TGCGCCAGCAGCCGGGACATTCAGGAAAAACTGTTTTTT
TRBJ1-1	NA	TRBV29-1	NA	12	CSATGPNTEAFF	TGCAGCGCAACAGGGCCTAACACTGAAGCTTTCTTT
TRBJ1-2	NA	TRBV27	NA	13	CASSPRDGDGYTF	TGTGCCAGCAGTCCGCGGGACGGTGATGGCTACACCTTC
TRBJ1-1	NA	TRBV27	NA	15	CASSSGTGSNTEAFF	TGTGCCAGCAGTTCAGGGACTGGATCGAACACTGAAGCTTTCTTT
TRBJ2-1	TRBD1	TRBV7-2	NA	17	CASSLSITGERDNEQFF	TGTGCCAGCAGCTTATCGATTACAGGGGAAAGGGACAATGAGCAGTTCTTC
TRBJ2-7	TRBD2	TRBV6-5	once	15	CASSSLTGGHYEQYF	TGTGCCAGCAGTTCCCTTACGGGGGGGCACTACGAGCAGTACTTC
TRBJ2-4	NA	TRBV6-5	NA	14	CASSTGIAKNIQYF	TGTGCCAGCAGCACAGGGATAGCCAAAAACATTCAGTACTTC
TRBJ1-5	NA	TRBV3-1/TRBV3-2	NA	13	CASSQGPLQPQHF	TGTGCCAGCAGCCAAGGTCCCCTTCAGCCCCAGCATTTT
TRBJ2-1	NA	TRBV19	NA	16	CASTTIQGEGHNEQFF	TGTGCCAGTACCACCATACAGGGTGAAGGACACAATGAGCAGTTCTTC
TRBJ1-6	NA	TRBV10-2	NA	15	CASSEVHSSNSPLHF	TGCGCCAGCAGTGAGGTTCACAGTTCAAATTCACCCCTCCACTTT
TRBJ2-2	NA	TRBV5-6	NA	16	CASSPPTGLSTGELFF	TGTGCCAGCAGCCCTCCCACCGGACTGAGCACCGGGGAGCTGTTTTTT
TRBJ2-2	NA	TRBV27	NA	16	CASSHLTADLGGELFF	TGTGCCAGCAGTCACCTGACGGCGGACTTAGGCGGGGAGCTGTTTTTT
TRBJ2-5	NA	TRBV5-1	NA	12	CASRGGQETQYF	TGCGCCAGCAGGGGGGGACAAGAGACCCAGTACTTC
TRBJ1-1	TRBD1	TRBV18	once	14	CASSPRGAKTEAFF	TGTGCCAGCTCACCCAGGGGGGCGAAGACTGAAGCTTTCTTT
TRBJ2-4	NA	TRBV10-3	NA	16	CAISESTSRQRGIQYF	TGTGCCATCAGTGAGTCGACGAGCCGACAGAGAGGAATTCAGTACTTC
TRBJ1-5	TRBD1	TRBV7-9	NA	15	CASSLSDRADQPQHF	TGTGCCAGCAGCTTGAGTGACAGGGCGGATCAGCCCCAGCATTTT
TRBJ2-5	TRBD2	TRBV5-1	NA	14	CASSPGTSKETQYF	TGCGCCAGCAGCCCCGGGACTAGCAAAGAGACCCAGTACTTC
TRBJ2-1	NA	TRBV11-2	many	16	CASSLEASGSYNEQFF	TGTGCCAGCAGCTTGGAGGCTTCTGGCTCCTACAATGAGCAGTTCTTC
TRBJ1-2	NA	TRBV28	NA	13	CASRSGTNYGYTF	TGTGCCAGCAGGTCCGGGACTAACTATGGCTACACCTTC
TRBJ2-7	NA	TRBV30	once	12	CAWSRDIYEQYF	TGTGCCTGGAGTCGGGACATCTACGAGCAGTACTTC
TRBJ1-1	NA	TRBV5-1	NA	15	CASSLVAGMNTEAFF	TGCGCCAGCAGCTTGGTAGCAGGGATGAACACTGAAGCTTTCTTT
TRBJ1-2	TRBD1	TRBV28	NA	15	CASVGPDRALYGYTF	TGTGCCAGCGTCGGTCCGGACAGGGCCCTCTATGGCTACACCTTC
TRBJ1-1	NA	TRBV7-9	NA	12	CAGVDSSFEAFF	TGTGCCGGGGTGGACAGCTCTTTTGAAGCTTTCTTT
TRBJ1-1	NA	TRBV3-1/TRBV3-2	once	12	CASSQDVDMAFF	TGTGCCAGCAGCCAAGATGTGGACATGGCTTTCTTT
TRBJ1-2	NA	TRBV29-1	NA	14	CSVEARARGDGYTF	TGCAGCGTTGAAGCCCGAGCCCGGGGGGATGGCTACACCTTC
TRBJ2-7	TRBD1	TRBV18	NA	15	CASSPHRGGPYEQYF	TGTGCCAGCTCACCACACAGGGGTGGACCCTACGAGCAGTACTTC
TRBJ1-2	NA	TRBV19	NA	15	CASSISSRATYGYTF	TGTGCCAGTAGTATTTCCTCCAGGGCTACCTATGGCTACACCTTC
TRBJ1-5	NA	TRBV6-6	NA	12	CASKGGNQPQHF	TGTGCCAGCAAGGGGGGCAATCAGCCCCAGCATTTT
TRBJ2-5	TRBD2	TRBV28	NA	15	CASSSIAGTGETQYF	TGTGCCAGCAGTTCTATAGCGGGTACGGGAGAGACCCAGTACTTC
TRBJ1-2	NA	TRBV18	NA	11	CASSLTGGYTF	TGTGCCAGCTCTCTCACGGGGGGCTACACCTTC
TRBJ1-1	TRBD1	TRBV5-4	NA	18	CASSDYTGQGVGRTEAFF	TGTGCCAGCAGCGATTACACGGGACAGGGAGTGGGTCGGACTGAAGCTTTCTTT
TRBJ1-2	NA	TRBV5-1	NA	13	CASSLFVGSGYTF	TGCGCCAGCAGCCTCTTCGTCGGTAGCGGCTACACCTTC
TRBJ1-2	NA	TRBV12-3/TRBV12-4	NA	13	CASSLGPGYGYTF	TGTGCCAGCAGTTTAGGTCCAGGGTATGGCTACACCTTC
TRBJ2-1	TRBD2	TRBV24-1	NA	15	CATSDLVGGNNEQFF	TGTGCCACCAGTGATTTGGTCGGGGGGAACAATGAGCAGTTCTTC
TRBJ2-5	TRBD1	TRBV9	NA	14	CASSVGGQGETQYF	TGTGCCAGCAGCGTGGGGGGACAGGGTGAGACCCAGTACTTC
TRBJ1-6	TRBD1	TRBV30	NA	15	CAWRRDSPDNSPLHF	TGTGCCTGGAGGAGGGACAGCCCGGATAATTCACCCCTCCACTTT
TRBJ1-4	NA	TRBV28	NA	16	CASSLLGGARREKLFF	TGTGCCAGCAGTTTATTGGGAGGCGCCAGAAGGGAAAAACTGTTTTTT
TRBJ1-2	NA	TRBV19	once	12	CASTPGRYGYTF	TGTGCCAGTACCCCAGGCCGTTATGGCTACACCTTC
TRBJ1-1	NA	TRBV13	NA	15	CASSLGAGENTEAFF	TGTGCCAGCAGCTTAGGGGCAGGGGAGAACACTGAAGCTTTCTTT
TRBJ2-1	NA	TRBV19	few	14	CASSIDWPNDEQFF	TGTGCCAGTAGTATAGATTGGCCCAACGATGAGCAGTTCTTC
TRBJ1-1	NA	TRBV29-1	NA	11	CSFQRVNEAFF	TGCAGCTTCCAACGGGTGAATGAAGCTTTCTTT
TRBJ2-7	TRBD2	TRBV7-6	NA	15	CASSSYRTSGGEQYF	TGTGCCAGCAGCTCCTACAGGACTAGCGGGGGTGAGCAGTACTTC
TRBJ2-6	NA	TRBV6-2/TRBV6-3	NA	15	CASSPQGYGANVLTF	TGTGCCAGCAGTCCACAGGGCTATGGGGCCAACGTCCTGACTTTC